This T cell receptor beta chain was documented in a study of OX40 agonist ivuxolimab in advanced cancers. Study summary: Among those enrolled, mean age was around 60 years (range about 23 to 79) and 75% to 90% were male.

This CDR3 comprises 15 residues. Germline CDR1 and CDR2: SQVTM and ANQGSEA. V was shortened by 7 bases and J by 7 bases, with 23 bases between the two germline ends. Concerning this clone itself: Its specificity is not known.

Findings and caveats of the study: There were also nonresponders showing low normalized T-cell clonal expansion. Averaging showed that CD8+ T cells had more expanded clones than CD4+ did.

TCRdb's copy holds only in-frame clones and misses some; the assay was immunoSEQ multiplex PCR. This sample has about 70,000 clones, with about four fifths found just once. The chain is built from TRBV29-1 and TRBJ2-1; D is possibly TRBD2 (5 bases). The source is an adult with an advanced solid tumor such as melanoma, head and neck, liver or kidney cancer. The source was CD4+ or CD8+ T cells sorted from blood, collected in a trial of the OX40 agonist ivuxolimab. The CDR3, as DNA: TGCAGCGCAACCCAGCTGGGCGGGCAGAGGAATGAGCAGTTCTTC. This translates into CSATQLGGQRNEQFF.